Below are 6 T cell receptor beta chains sequenced from a single sample in a study of T cells in Graves' hyperthyroidism and ophthalmopathy. Authors of the study amplified TCR beta CDR3 regions from RNA transcripts. First-round RT-PCR with HTBI primers amplified the TCR CDR3 region. TCRdb reanalysed the multiplex PCR reads using MiXCR and keeps one entry per CDR3 protein. Of about 260,000 distinct CDR3 sequences listed, less than 30% are singletons. The sequencing sample was made of blood. The source of these receptors is a man aged 40-55 years with Graves' hyperthyroidism that later progressed to Graves' ophthalmopathy.

This clonotype was counted many times. V usage is TRBV24-1 and J usage is TRBJ1-5, with TRBD1 identical over 7 bases. Germline loops: CDR1 KGHDR, CDR2 SFDVKD. The CDR3 consists of 14 residues. The ends lost 7 bases at V and 2 bases at J; junction bases unmatched: 4. This chain's CDR3 is CATSTGVGNQPQHF. The DNA for the CDR3 is TGTGCCACCAGCACAGGGGTCGGCAATCAGCCCCAGCATTTT.

The gene calls are TRBV12-3 or TRBV12-4 and TRBJ1-6, with TRBD1 as a possible D gene (5 bases). The CDR3 totals 14 residues. The ends were cut back, 3 bases at V and 8 bases at J, with 11 bases in the middle. CDR3 amino acids: CASSFGQGHSPLHF. The CDR3 coding sequence is TGTGCCAGCAGTTTTGGGCAGGGTCATTCACCCCTCCACTTT.

This clonotype was seen repeatedly, ten times or more. The gene calls are TRBV19 and TRBJ1-1; D is ambiguous. V was trimmed by 7 bases and J by 0 bases, leaving 12 bases between them. The CDR3 has 14 residues. Germline V lookup: CDR1 LNHDA, CDR2 SQIVND (reference sequence). The CDR3 bases are TGTGCCAGTACCTCTGACTCGATGAACACTGAAGCTTTCTTT. It yields the protein CASTSDSMNTEAFF.

The sample holds many counts of this clonotype. This chain uses TRBV11-2 with TRBJ2-3; D possibly uses TRBD1 or TRBD2 (5 bases each). The germline V gene encodes CDR1 SGHAT and CDR2 FQNNGV. The CDR3 spans 16 residues. V lost 4 bases to trimming and J lost 4 bases, with 18 bases between them. CDR3 sequence (DNA): TGTGCCAGCAGCTCGCTGGCAGGGTGGAGGTCAGATACGCAGTATTTT. Amino acids: CASSSLAGWRSDTQYF. The whole variable domain, filled in from reference TRBV11-2 and TRBJ2-3, reads EAGVAQSPRYKIIEKRQSVAFWCNPISGHATLYWYQQILGQGPKLLIQFQNNGVVDDSQLPKDRFSAERLKGVDSTLKIQPAKLEDSAVYLCASSSLAGWRSDTQYFGPGTRLTVL.

Ten or more counts support this clonotype. The chain has TRBV9 and TRBJ2-2, with a weak D call TRBD1 (6 bases). Trimming took off 3 bases at V and 8 bases at J, with 14 bases between the two ends. CDR1 SGDLS and CDR2 YYNGEE come from the germline V gene. This CDR3 spans 14 amino acids. The CDR3 DNA follows: TGTGCCAGCAGCGCCTCAGGGGAATGGGGGGAGCTGTTTTTT. It translates to CASSASGEWGELFF. Combining the CDR3 with reference TRBV9 and TRBJ2-2 gives the whole variable domain DSGVTQTPKHLITATGQRVTLRCSPRSGDLSVYWYQQSLDQGLQFLIQYYNGEERAKGNILERFSAQQFPDLHSELNLSSLELGDSALYFCASSASGEWGELFFGEGSRLTVL.

The sample holds a few counts of this clonotype. The chain is built from TRBV12-3 or TRBV12-4 and TRBJ2-7; the D is unclear. The CDR3 has 11 amino acids. Deletions cut 8 bases from V and 2 bases from J, with 7 bases between. This CDR3 reads CASASPYEQYF. The CDR3 DNA is TGTGCCAGCGCGTCTCCCTACGAGCAGTACTTC.